This TCR beta chain was obtained from a study of cytomegalovirus exposure and HLA in healthy donors (dated by TCRdb to 2015 to 2018). The study in broad terms: The 666 repertoires of the first cohort and the 120 or so validation repertoires were produced on the same platform, according to a later analysis. The aim of the study was to test whether cataloging public T cell receptors could identify signatures of past pathogen exposure. Besides the first cohort of roughly 640 subjects, a separate validation cohort made up of around 120 different subjects was used. To predict cytomegalovirus infection status, the study combined high-throughput TCR immunosequencing, statistical association of individual TCRs with disease status, and machine learning.

As for this clone: Its antigen remains unidentified. No base quality information exists; no much larger clone differs at one position.

CDR1 and CDR2 (MNHEY, SMNVEV) derive from the germline V gene (reference sequence). The CDR3 spans 14 residues, from the cysteine through the phenylalanine. Only CDR3 DNA is held: 42 bases, read in frame from base 1. Deletion took 4 bases off V and 4 bases off J, with a span of 11 bases between the germline ends. The donors belonged to the validation cohort of around 130 subjects, which was separate from the 666-subject first cohort. The study at large found these results: A later analysis had no HLA typing for the validation cohort, so co-occurrence there was scored across all 120 or so repertoires. Of the cluster scores, approximately 94% were above 0 in a later analysis, which found that TCRs clustered in the first cohort also tended to co-occur in the 120 or so validation repertoires. The authors suggested that the approach could potentially be extended to other disease states and immunological phenotypes. The classifier was reported to diagnose cytomegalovirus status with high specificity and sensitivity in both the original and validation cohorts. Across donors, most TCR sequences were observed very rarely, whereas some public TCRs were present in many individuals. Three of the identified cytomegalovirus-associated TCR beta chains were confirmed in vitro to be specific for cytomegalovirus antigens. A total of roughly 160 TCR beta chains were listed by the study as associated with cytomegalovirus.

The library was made by the immunoSEQ multiplex PCR assay. Per the authors' processing: A statistical classification framework was developed to diagnose cytomegalovirus status using the catalog of TCR beta chain sequences. TCRdb provides this immuneACCESS table in a form limited to in-frame rearrangements. Some clones are lacking; in checked studies, under half of them reflect an unresolved V gene, and why the rest are absent is not known. D and trimming come from the DNA, and the V and J calls and clone size come from that table. The sample has about 220,000 clones on record, over 80% of them singletons. Of the sample, more than 13% falls within the top ten clones.

Sequencing was performed on PBMCs. This receptor was obtained from a woman aged 25 to 39 in good health and CMV-seropositive. This chain is built from TRBV27 and TRBJ2-1; the D call could be TRBD1 or TRBD2, with each sharing 5 bases. The CDR3 is CASSSGPAYNEQFF. The sequenced DNA is TGTGCCAGCAGTTCGGGACCCGCGTACAATGAGCAGTTCTTC.